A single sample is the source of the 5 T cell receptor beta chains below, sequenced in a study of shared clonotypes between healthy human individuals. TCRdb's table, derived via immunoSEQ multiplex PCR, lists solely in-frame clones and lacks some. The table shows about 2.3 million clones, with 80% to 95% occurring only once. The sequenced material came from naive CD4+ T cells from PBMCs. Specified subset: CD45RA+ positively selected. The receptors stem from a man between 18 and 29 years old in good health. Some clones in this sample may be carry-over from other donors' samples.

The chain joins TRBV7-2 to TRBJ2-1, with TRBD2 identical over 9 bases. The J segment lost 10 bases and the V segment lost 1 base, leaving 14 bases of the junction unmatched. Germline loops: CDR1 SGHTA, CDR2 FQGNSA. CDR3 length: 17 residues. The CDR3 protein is CASSLVLTSGPLGEQFF. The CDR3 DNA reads TGTGCCAGCAGCTTAGTCTTGACTAGCGGACCCTTGGGCGAGCAGTTCTTC. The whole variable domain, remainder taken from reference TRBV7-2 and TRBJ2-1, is GAGVSQSPSNKVTEKGKDVELRCDPISGHTALYWYRQSLGQGLEFLIYFQGNSAPDKSGLPSDRFSAERTGGSVSTLTIQRTQQEDSAVYLCASSLVLTSGPLGEQFFGPGTRLTVL.

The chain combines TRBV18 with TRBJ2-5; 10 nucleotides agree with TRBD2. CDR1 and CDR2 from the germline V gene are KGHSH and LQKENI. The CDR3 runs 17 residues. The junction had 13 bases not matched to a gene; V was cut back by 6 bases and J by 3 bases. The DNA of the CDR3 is TGTGCCAGCTCCCTGGGACTAGCGACACTGGAGGAAGAGACCCAGTACTTC. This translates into CASSLGLATLEEETQYF.

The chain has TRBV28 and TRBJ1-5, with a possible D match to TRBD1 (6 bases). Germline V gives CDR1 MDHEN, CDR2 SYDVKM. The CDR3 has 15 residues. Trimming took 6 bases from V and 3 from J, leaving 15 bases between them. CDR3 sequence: CASRGGSGFNQPQHF. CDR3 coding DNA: TGTGCCAGCAGAGGGGGTTCCGGCTTCAATCAGCCCCAGCATTTT.

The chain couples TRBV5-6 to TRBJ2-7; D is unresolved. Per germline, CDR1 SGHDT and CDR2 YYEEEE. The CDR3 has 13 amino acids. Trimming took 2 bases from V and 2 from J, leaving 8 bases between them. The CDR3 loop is CASSFGPTYEQYF. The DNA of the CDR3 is TGTGCCAGCAGCTTTGGGCCAACCTACGAGCAGTACTTC.

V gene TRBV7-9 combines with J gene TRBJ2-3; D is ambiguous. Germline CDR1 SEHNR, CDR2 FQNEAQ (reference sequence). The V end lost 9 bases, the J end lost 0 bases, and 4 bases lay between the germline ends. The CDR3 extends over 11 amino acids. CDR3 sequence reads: CASTSTDTQYF. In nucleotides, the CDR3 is TGTGCCAGTACTAGCACAGATACGCAGTATTTT.